This T cell receptor beta chain was documented in a study of T cell repertoires in cytomegalovirus infection. Study in general: Peptides in the study included HLA-C-restricted and HLA-B-restricted CMV epitopes. Based on public TCR beta signatures, there were indications of CMV infection and of a matching HLA type. General study points: Within the response measured ex vivo, HLA-C-restricted CMV-specific TCR beta clonotypes were dominant.

Regarding this clonotype: The antigen remains unidentified.

TCRdb re-called the reads through MiXCR, storing one row per CDR3 protein. Among roughly 200,000 distinct CDR3 sequences listed, 38% were seen once. This CDR3 spans 16 amino acids. Germline V lookup: CDR1 SEHNR, CDR2 FQNEAQ (reference sequence). Trimming pared 2 bases from V and 8 bases from J, leaving 19 bases between. Specimen: CD8+ T cells from cultured PBMCs, collected from culture after CMV antigen stimulation. V gene TRBV7-9 combines with J gene TRBJ2-1; no firm D call. This TCR came from a human donor in good health (CMV status not recorded). Some clones in this sample may be carry-over from other donors' samples. The CDR3 spells CASSLNRRVKNDEQFF. The CDR3 coding sequence is TGTGCCAGCAGCTTAAATAGAAGAGTAAAAAACGATGAGCAGTTCTTC.